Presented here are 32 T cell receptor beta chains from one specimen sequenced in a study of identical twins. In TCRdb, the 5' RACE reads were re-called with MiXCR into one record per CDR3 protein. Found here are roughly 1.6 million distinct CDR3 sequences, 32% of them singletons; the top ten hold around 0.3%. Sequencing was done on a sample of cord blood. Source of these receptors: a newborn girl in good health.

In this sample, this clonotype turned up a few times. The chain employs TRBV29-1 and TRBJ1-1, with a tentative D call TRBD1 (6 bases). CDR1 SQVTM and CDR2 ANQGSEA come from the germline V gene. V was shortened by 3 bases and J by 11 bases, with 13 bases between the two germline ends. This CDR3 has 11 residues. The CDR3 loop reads CSVEWQGRAFF. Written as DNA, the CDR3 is TGCAGCGTTGAGTGGCAGGGGAGGGCTTTCTTT.

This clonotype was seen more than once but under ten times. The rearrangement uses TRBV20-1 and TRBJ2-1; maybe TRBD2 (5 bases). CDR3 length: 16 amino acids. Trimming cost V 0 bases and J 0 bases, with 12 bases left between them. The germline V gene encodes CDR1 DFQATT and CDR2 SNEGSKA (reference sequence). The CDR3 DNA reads TGCAGTGCTAGAGATGTGGCAGAGGGCTCCTACAATGAGCAGTTCTTC. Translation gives CSARDVAEGSYNEQFF.

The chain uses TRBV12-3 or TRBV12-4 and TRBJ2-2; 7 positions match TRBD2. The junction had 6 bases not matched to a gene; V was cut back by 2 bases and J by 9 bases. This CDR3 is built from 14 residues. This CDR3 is CASSLKRGDRELFF. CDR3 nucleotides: TGTGCCAGCAGTTTAAAGCGGGGCGACCGGGAGCTGTTTTTT.

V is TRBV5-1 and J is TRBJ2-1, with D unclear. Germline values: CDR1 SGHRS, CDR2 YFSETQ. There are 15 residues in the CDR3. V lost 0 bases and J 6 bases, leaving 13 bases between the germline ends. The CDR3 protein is CASSLASVGSNEQFF. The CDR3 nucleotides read TGCGCCAGCAGCTTGGCCTCCGTCGGTAGCAATGAGCAGTTCTTC.

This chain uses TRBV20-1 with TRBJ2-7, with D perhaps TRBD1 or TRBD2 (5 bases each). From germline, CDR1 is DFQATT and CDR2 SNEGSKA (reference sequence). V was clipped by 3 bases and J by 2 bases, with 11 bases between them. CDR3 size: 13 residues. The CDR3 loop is CSASKGSTYEQYF. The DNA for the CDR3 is TGCAGTGCTAGTAAGGGGAGCACCTACGAGCAGTACTTC.

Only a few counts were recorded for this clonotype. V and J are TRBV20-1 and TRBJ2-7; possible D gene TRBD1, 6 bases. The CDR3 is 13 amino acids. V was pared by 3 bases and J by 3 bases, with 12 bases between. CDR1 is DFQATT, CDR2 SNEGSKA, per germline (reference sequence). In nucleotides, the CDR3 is TGCAGTGCTAGGCGAGGGGGTTTCTACGAGCAGTACTTC. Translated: CSARRGGFYEQYF.

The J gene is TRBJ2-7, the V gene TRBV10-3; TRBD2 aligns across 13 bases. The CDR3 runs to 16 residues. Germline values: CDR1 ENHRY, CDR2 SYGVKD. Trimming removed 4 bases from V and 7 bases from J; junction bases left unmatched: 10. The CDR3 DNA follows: TGTGCCATCAGTGGGACTAGCGGGGGCCTATACAATGAGCAGTACTTC. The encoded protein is CAISGTSGGLYNEQYF.

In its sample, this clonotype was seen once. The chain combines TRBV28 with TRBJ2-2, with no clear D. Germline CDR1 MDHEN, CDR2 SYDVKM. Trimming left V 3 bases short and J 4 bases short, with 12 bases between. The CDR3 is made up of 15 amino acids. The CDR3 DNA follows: TGTGCCAGCAGTTTCCTTCTGCTCAGCACCGGGGAGCTGTTTTTT. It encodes CASSFLLLSTGELFF.

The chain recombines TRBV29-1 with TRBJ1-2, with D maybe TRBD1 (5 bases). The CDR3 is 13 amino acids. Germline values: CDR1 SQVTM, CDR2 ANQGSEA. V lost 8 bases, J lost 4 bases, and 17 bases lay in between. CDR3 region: CSIGQGAFYGYTF. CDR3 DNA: TGCAGCATAGGGCAGGGCGCCTTCTATGGCTACACCTTC.

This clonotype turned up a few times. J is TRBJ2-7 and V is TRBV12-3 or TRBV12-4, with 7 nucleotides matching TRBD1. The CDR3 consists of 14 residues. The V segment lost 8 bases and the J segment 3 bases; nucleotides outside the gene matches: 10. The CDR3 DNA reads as TGTGCCAGCGGGTCCCAGACAGGGAGCTACGAGCAGTACTTC. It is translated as CASGSQTGSYEQYF.

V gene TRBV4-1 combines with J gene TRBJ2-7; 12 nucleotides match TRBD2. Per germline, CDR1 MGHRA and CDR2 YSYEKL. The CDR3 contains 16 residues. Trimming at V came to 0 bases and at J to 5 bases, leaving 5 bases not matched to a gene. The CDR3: CASSQEGGLAGHEQYF. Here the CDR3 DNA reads TGCGCCAGCAGCCAAGAAGGCGGACTAGCGGGACACGAGCAGTACTTC.

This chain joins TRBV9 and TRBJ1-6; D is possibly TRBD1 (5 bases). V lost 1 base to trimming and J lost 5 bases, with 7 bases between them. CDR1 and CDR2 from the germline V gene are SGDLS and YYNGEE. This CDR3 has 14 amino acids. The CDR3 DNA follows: TGTGCCAGCAGCGTATCCAGGGATAATTCACCCCTCCACTTT. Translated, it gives CASSVSRDNSPLHF.

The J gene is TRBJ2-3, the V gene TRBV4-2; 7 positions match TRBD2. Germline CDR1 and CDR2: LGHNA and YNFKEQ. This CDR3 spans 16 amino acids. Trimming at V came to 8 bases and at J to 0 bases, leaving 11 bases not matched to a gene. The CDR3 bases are TGTGCCAGCCGCCTAGGTGGCGGGGGAAGCACAGATACGCAGTATTTT. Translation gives CASRLGGGGSTDTQYF.

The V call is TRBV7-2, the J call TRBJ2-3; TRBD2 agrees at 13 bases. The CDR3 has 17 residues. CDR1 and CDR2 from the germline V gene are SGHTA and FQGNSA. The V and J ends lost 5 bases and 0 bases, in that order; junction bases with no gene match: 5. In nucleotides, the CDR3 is TGTGCCAGCAGCCCACTAGCGGGAGGGCCGAGCACAGATACGCAGTATTTT. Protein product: CASSPLAGGPSTDTQYF.

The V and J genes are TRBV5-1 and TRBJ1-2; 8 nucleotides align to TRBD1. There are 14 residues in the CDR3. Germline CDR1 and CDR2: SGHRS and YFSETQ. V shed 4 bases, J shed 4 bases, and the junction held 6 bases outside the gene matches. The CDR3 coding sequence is TGCGCCAGCAGCACGACAGGGGAGGTCTATGGCTACACCTTC. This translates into CASSTTGEVYGYTF.

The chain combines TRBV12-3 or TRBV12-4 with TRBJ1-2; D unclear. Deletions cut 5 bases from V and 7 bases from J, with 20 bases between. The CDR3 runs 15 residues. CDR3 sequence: CASSPRVGRVSGYTF. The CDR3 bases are TGTGCCAGCAGTCCTAGAGTTGGACGGGTTTCTGGCTACACCTTC.

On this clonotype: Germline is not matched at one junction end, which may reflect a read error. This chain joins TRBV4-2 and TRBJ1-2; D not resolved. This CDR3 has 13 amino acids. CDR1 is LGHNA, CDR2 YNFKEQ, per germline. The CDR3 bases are TGTGCCAGCGGCCAAAGGGCTAACTATGGCTACACCTTC. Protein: CASGQRANYGYTF.

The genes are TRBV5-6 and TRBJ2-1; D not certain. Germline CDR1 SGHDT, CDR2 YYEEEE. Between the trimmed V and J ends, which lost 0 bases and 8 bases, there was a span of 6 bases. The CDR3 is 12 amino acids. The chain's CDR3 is CASSLENDEQFF. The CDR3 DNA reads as TGTGCCAGCAGCTTGGAAAACGATGAGCAGTTCTTC. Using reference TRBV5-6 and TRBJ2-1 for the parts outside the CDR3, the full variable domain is DAGVTQSPTHLIKTRGQQVTLRCSPKSGHDTVSWYQQALGQGPQFIFQYYEEEERQRGNFPDRFSGHQFPNYSSELNVNALLLGDSALYLCASSLENDEQFFGPGTRLTVL.

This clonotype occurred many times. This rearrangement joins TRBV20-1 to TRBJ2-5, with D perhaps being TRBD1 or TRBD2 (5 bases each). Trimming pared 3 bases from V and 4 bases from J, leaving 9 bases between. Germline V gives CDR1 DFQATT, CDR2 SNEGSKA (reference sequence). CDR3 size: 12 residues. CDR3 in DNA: TGCAGTGCTAGGGGGCTAGCAGAGACCCAGTACTTC. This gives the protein CSARGLAETQYF.

The chain's CDR3 is CASSLTVGRLYNEQFF. CDR3 nucleotide sequence: TGTGCCAGCAGCTTAACGGTTGGAAGGCTATACAATGAGCAGTTCTTC. V usage is TRBV7-3 and J usage is TRBJ2-1; no firm D call. This CDR3 is 16 amino acids long. Germline-derived CDR1 and CDR2 are SGHTA and FQGTGA. Trimming cost V 0 bases and J 4 bases, with 13 bases left between them.

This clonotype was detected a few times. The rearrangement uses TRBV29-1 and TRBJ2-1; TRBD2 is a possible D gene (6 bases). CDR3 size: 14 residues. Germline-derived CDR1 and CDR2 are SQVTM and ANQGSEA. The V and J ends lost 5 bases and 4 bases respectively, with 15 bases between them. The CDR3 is CSVYETRVYNEQFF. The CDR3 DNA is TGCAGCGTTTACGAGACTAGAGTTTACAATGAGCAGTTCTTC.

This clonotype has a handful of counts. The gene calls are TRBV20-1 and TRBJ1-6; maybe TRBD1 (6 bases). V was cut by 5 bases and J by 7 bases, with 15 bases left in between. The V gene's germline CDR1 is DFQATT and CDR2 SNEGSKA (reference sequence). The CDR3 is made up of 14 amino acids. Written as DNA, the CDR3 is TGCAGTGCTCATAGACAGGTCGGGAATTCACCCCTCCACTTT. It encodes CSAHRQVGNSPLHF.

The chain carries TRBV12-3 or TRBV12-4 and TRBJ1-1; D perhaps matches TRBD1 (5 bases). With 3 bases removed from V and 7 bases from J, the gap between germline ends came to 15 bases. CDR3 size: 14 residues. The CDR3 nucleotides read TGTGCCAGCAGTTTGGGCAGGGTGAGGGGTGAAGCTTTCTTT. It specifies CASSLGRVRGEAFF.

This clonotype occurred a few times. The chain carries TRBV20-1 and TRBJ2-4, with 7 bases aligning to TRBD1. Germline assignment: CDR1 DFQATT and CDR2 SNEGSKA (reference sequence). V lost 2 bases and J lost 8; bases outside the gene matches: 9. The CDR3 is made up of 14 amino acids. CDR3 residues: CSARNPGQSDIQYF. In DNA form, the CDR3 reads TGCAGTGCTAGAAACCCGGGACAGTCGGACATTCAGTACTTC.

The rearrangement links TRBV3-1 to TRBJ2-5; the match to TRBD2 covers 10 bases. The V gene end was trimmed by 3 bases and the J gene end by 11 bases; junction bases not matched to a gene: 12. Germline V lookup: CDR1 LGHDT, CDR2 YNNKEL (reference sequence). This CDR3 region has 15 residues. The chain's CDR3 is CASSHLAGVPNEQYF. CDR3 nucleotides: TGTGCCAGCAGCCACCTAGCGGGAGTGCCGAATGAGCAGTACTTC.

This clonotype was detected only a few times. In DNA, the CDR3 is TGTGCCAGCAGTTTATTCGGACTAGCGGGGGGGTACGAGCAGTACTTC. Its translation is CASSLFGLAGGYEQYF. The rearrangement links TRBV27 to TRBJ2-7; TRBD2 aligns across 15 bases. CDR1 is MNHEY, CDR2 SMNVEV, per germline (reference sequence). The CDR3 sequence is 16 residues long. V shed 1 base and J 4 bases; nucleotides not matched to a gene: 2.

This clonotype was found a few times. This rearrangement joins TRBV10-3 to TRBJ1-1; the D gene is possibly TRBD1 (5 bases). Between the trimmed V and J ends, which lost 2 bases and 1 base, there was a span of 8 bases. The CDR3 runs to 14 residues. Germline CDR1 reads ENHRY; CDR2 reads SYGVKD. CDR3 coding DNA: TGTGCCATCAGTGAGATTACAGGGAACACTGAAGCTTTCTTT. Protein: CAISEITGNTEAFF.

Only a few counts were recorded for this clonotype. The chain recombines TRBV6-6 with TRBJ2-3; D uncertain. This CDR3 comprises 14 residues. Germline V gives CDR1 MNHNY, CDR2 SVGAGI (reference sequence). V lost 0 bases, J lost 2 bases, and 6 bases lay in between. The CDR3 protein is CASSYSYFTDTQYF. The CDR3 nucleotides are TGTGCCAGCAGTTACTCGTACTTCACAGATACGCAGTATTTT.

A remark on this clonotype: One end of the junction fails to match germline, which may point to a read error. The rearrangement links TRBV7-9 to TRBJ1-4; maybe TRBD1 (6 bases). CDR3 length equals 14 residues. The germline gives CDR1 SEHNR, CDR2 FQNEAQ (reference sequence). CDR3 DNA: TGTGCCAGCAGCCTAGCAGGGGTGAAGGAAAAACTGTTTTTT. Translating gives CASSLAGVKEKLFF.

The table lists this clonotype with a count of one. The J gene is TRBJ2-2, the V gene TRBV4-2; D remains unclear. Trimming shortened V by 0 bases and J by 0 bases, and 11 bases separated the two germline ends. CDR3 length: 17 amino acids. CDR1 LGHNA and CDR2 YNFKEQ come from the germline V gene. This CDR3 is CASSQETQPSNTGELFF. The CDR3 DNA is TGTGCCAGCAGCCAAGAGACACAACCTTCGAACACCGGGGAGCTGTTTTTT.

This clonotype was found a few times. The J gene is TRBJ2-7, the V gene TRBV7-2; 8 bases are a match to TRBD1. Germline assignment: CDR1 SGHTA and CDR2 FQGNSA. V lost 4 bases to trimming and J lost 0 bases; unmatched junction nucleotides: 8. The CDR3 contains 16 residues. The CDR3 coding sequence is TGTGCCAGCAGCTCCCCGGACAGGGCTTCCTCCTACGAGCAGTACTTC. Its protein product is CASSSPDRASSYEQYF.

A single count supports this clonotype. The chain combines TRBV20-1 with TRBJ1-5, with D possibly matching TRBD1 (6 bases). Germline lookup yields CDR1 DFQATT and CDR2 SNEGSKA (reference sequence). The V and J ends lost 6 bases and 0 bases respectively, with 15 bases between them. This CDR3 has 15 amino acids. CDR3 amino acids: CSAPDRQGSNQPQHF. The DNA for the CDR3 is TGCAGTGCCCCCGACAGGCAGGGTAGCAATCAGCCCCAGCATTTT.